The sequence of this T cell receptor beta chain was determined in a study of T cell responses to AZD1222 COVID-19 vaccine. Data came from immunoSEQ multiplex PCR; TCRdb stores just in-frame clones and leaves some out. The listing contains around 150,000 clones. Study observations and caveats: White British ancestry dominated among donors, who included more females, and clonal diversity was possibly underestimated.

J lost 4 bases, V lost 5 bases, and 11 bases had no gene match. Germline values: CDR1 SGHTA, CDR2 FQGTGA. CDR3 length: 17 amino acids. On this clone itself: Its antigen is unknown.

The V gene is TRBV7-3, the J gene TRBJ2-1; 10 nucleotides line up with TRBD2. Specimen: peripheral blood. This TCR was sampled from an adult in good health. Here the CDR3 DNA reads TGTGCCAGCAGCGAGCCAGCGGGGGGGTCTCCTTACAATGAGCAGTTCTTC. Its translation is CASSEPAGGSPYNEQFF.